This T cell receptor beta chain was profiled in a study of blood T cell repertoires in COVID-19. V shed 0 bases, J shed 7 bases, and the junction held 6 bases outside the gene matches. This CDR3 comprises 15 residues. From germline, CDR1 is LGHDT and CDR2 YNNKEL (reference sequence). Sequenced by immunoSEQ multiplex PCR; TCRdb stores in-frame clones only, minus some. This sample has about 250,000 clones, with approximately 90% found just once. Participants had their cohort set by participant-reported clinical history. The source material was PBMCs or T cells enriched from blood (not recorded which). This TCR was sampled from a woman aged 18-29 years who had recovered from COVID-19. The chain joins TRBV3-1 (or the pseudogene TRBV3-2) to TRBJ1-3, with TRBD1 identical over 7 bases. The CDR3 DNA follows: TGTGCCAGCAGCCAAGATGAGAGGGGGCGGAACACCATATATTTT. Its translation: CASSQDERGRNTIYF.